This is a list of T cell receptor beta chains from one sample in a study of blood T cells in healthy people across ages. MiXCR, run by TCRdb on the 5' RACE reads, gives a single entry per CDR3 protein. The table lists 1.5 million to 2 million distinct CDR3 sequences, under 30% of them singletons. The specimen was blood. Every receptor here comes from a woman aged 30 to 39 in good health. The CDR3 runs from the conserved cysteine through the conserved F or W. The D gene is left open where the match is weak. Only some rows state a clone size, as once, few, many or a class for expanded clones.

V	D	J	size	CDR3	DNA
TRBV10-2	NA	TRBJ2-7	many	CASSESSGIRYEQYF	TGCGCCAGCAGTGAGTCAAGCGGAATTCGATACGAGCAGTACTTC
TRBV5-1	TRBD2	TRBJ2-7	NA	CASSRMTGTSGDEQYF	TGCGCCAGCAGCCGAATGACTGGGACTAGCGGGGACGAGCAGTACTTC
TRBV27	TRBD1	TRBJ2-5	NA	CASTGTGKETQYF	TGTGCAAGCACCGGGACAGGGAAGGAGACCCAGTACTTC
TRBV7-6	NA	TRBJ2-5	NA	CASSFIWRTRQQETQYF	TGTGCCAGCAGCTTCATCTGGAGAACTCGACAACAAGAGACCCAGTACTTC
TRBV20-1	NA	TRBJ1-2	NA	CSARAGDCYGYTF	TGCAGTGCTAGAGCAGGGGACTGCTATGGCTACACCTTC
TRBV5-1	TRBD2	TRBJ2-7	NA	CASSLDGLAGPLREQYF	TGCGCCAGCAGCTTGGATGGACTAGCGGGGCCCCTTCGAGAGCAGTACTTC
TRBV20-1	NA	TRBJ1-3	once	CSASLGPRSGNTIYF	TGCAGTGCTAGCTTAGGACCGCGCTCTGGAAACACCATATATTTT
TRBV20-1	NA	TRBJ2-5	few	CGAGWSDGQETQYF	TGCGGTGCTGGATGGTCGGACGGACAAGAGACCCAGTACTTC
TRBV7-9	NA	TRBJ2-1	few	CASSPGTGIGSYNEQFF	TGTGCCAGCAGCCCGGGGACGGGTATAGGCTCCTACAATGAGCAGTTCTTC
TRBV6-1	NA	TRBJ2-3	few	CASSGTSRGSDTQYF	TGTGCCAGCAGTGGGACAAGCAGGGGATCAGATACGCAGTATTTT
TRBV28	TRBD1	TRBJ2-3	NA	CASRIDRGRTDTQYF	TGTGCCAGCAGGATTGACAGGGGTAGGACAGATACGCAGTATTTT
TRBV20-1	TRBD2	TRBJ2-3	many	CSAVAGTSVTDTQYF	TGCAGTGCTGTAGCCGGGACTAGCGTCACAGATACGCAGTATTTT
TRBV12-3/TRBV12-4	NA	TRBJ1-2	few	CASSHGQSTRSGYTF	TGTGCCAGCAGCCATGGACAGTCAACCCGCAGTGGCTACACCTTC
TRBV11-2	NA	TRBJ2-3	few	CASSSTRDLGDTQYF	TGTGCCAGCAGCTCGACTAGAGACCTAGGGGATACGCAGTATTTT
TRBV6-2/TRBV6-3	NA	TRBJ1-5	few	CASSYPGQFSNQPQHF	TGTGCCAGCAGTTACCCGGGACAATTTAGCAATCAGCCCCAGCATTTT
TRBV27	TRBD2	TRBJ2-7	NA	CASSRPSSGLPYEQYF	TGTGCCAGCAGTCGACCAAGTAGCGGGCTTCCCTACGAGCAGTACTTC
TRBV12-3/TRBV12-4	TRBD1	TRBJ2-1	NA	CASSDRQGMGNNEQFF	TGTGCCAGCAGTGACCGACAGGGTATGGGAAACAATGAGCAGTTCTTC
TRBV9	TRBD1	TRBJ2-1	NA	CASSVAGQGHNEQFF	TGTGCCAGCAGCGTAGCTGGACAGGGCCACAATGAGCAGTTCTTC
TRBV6-2/TRBV6-3	TRBD2	TRBJ2-3	NA	CASSALAGYYTDTQYF	TGTGCCAGCAGTGCTCTAGCGGGGTACTACACAGATACGCAGTATTTT
TRBV6-2/TRBV6-3	TRBD2	TRBJ2-1	NA	CTSSSPLAGAYNEQFF	TGTACCAGCAGTTCCCCACTTGCGGGAGCCTACAATGAGCAGTTCTTC
TRBV5-1	NA	TRBJ1-1	NA	CASSRASGNMNTEAFF	TGCGCCAGCAGCCGGGCTTCGGGGAACATGAACACTGAAGCTTTCTTT
TRBV20-1	NA	TRBJ2-3	few	CSARASNTQYF	TGCAGTGCTAGGGCTAGTAATACGCAGTATTTT
TRBV29-1	NA	TRBJ2-7	NA	CSGRLAGTYNEQYF	TGCAGCGGGCGTTTGGCAGGGACCTACAACGAGCAGTACTTC
TRBV29-1	NA	TRBJ2-5	many	CSVIGVGETQYF	TGCAGCGTTATCGGGGTCGGGGAGACCCAGTACTTC
TRBV5-5	NA	TRBJ1-5	NA	CASSSRWVDQPQHF	TGTGCCAGCAGCTCTCGATGGGTCGATCAGCCCCAGCATTTT
TRBV20-1	NA	TRBJ2-2	NA	CSARPGRKNTGELFF	TGCAGTGCTAGACCTGGAAGGAAGAACACCGGGGAGCTGTTTTTT
TRBV14	NA	TRBJ2-1	few	CASSQDRAPFREWTYNEQFF	TGTGCCAGCAGCCAAGATAGGGCCCCCTTCCGGGAGTGGACCTACAATGAGCAGTTCTTC
TRBV5-7	NA	TRBJ2-1	few	CASSLEPKDSYNEQFF	TGTGCCAGCAGCTTGGAACCAAAAGACTCCTACAATGAGCAGTTCTTC
TRBV29-1	NA	TRBJ1-2	many	CSVRSGSYGYTF	TGCAGCGTTCGTTCAGGGAGCTATGGCTACACCTTC
TRBV7-9	TRBD1	TRBJ1-1	few	CASSLTGDMNTEAFF	TGTGCCAGCAGCTTGACAGGGGACATGAACACTGAAGCTTTCTTT